Sequencing of this T cell receptor beta chain was carried out in a study of control samples from healthy donors and cancer patients. The CDR3 is 16 residues long. Germline V gene data show CDR1 as MNHEY and CDR2 as SVGAGI. Trimming took off 0 bases at V and 0 bases at J, with 11 bases between the two ends. The assay was immunoSEQ multiplex PCR, and TCRdb's table has in-frame clones only and misses some. Here the sample spans 100,000 to 120,000 clones, approximately 87% being singletons. The receptor was isolated from a woman aged 55 to 70 with lung cancer. Material for sequencing was PBMCs. This sequence joins TRBV6-5 and TRBJ1-1; D not certain. The CDR3 region has the DNA TGTGCCAGCAGTTACTCGCGTACGGCCATGAACACTGAAGCTTTCTTT. Protein: CASSYSRTAMNTEAFF.